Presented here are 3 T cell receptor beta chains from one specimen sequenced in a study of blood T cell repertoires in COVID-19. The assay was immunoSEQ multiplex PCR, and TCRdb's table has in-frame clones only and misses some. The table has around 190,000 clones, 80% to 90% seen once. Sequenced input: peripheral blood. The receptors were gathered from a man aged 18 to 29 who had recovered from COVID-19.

In DNA, the CDR3 is TGTGCCAGCAGCTTAGGAGGTAGCATCGAGACCCAGTACTTC. This sequence encodes CASSLGGSIETQYF. This chain uses TRBV7-2 with TRBJ2-5; D gene unclear. This CDR3 is 14 amino acids long. The V end was cut by 1 base, the J end by 5 bases, with 11 bases between. Germline V gene sequence: CDR1 SGHTA, CDR2 FQGNSA.

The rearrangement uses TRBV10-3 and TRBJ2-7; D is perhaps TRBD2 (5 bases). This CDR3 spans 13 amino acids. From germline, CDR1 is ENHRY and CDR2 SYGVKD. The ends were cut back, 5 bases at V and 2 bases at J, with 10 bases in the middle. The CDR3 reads CAISLDSTYEQYF. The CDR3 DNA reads TGTGCCATCAGTTTGGACTCAACCTACGAGCAGTACTTC.

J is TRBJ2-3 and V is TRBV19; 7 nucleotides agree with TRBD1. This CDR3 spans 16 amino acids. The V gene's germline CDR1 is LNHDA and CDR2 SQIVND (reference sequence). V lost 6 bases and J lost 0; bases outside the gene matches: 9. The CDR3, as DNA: TGTGCCAGTAGGAACAGGGGCTACTCTAGCACAGATACGCAGTATTTT. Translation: CASRNRGYSSTDTQYF.